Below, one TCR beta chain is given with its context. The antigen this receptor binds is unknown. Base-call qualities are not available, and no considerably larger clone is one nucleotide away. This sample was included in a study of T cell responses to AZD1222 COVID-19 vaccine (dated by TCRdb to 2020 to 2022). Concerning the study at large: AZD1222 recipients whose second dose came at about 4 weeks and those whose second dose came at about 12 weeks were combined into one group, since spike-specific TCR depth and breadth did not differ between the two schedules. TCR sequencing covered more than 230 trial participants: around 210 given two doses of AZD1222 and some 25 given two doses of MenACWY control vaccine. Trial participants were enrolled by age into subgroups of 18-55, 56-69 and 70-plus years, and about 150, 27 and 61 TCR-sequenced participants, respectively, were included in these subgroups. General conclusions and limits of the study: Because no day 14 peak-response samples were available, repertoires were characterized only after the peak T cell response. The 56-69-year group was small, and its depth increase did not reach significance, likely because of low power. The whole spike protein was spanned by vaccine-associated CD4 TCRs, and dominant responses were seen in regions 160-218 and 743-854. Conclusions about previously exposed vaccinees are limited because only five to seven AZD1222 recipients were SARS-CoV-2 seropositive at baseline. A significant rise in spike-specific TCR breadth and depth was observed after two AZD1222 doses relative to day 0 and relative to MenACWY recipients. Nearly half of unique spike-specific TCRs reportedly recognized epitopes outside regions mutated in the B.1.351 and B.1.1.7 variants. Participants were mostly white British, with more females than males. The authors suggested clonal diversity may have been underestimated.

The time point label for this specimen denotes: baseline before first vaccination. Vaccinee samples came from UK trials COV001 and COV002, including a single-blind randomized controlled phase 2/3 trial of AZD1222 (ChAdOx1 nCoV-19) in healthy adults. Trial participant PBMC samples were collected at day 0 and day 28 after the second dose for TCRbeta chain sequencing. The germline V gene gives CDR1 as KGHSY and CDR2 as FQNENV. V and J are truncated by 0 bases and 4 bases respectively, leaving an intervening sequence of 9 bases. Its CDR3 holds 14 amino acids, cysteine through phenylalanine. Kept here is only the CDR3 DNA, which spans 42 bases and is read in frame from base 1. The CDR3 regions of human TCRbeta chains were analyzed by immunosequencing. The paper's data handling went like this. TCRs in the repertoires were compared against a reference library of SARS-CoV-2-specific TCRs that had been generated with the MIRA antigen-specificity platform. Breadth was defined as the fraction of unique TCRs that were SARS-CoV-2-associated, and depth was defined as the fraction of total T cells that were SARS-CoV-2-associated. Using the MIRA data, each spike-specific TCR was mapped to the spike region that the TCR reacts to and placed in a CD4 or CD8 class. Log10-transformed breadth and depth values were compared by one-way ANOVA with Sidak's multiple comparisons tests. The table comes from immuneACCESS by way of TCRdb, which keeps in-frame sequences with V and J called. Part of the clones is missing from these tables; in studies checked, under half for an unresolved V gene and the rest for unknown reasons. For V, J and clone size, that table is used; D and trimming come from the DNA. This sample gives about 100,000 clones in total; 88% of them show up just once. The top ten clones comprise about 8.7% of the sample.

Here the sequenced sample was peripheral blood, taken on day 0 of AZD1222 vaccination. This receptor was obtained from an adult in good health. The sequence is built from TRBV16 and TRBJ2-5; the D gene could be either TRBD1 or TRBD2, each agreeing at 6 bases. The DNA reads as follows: TGTGCCAGCAGCCAATCAGGGGGAGGAGAGACCCAGTACTTC. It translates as CASSQSGGGETQYF.